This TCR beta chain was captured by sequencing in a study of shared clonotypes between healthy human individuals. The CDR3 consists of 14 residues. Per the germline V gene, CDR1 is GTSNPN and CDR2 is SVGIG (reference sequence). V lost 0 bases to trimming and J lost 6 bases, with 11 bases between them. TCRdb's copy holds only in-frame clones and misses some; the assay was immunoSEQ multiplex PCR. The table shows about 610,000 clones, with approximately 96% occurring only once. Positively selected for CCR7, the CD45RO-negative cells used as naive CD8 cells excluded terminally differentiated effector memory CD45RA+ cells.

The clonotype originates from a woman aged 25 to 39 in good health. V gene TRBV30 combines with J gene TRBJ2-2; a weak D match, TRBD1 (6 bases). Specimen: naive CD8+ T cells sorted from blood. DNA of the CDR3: TGTGCCTGGAGTGTAAATGGGGGCTCCGGGGAGCTGTTTTTT. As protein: CAWSVNGGSGELFF.